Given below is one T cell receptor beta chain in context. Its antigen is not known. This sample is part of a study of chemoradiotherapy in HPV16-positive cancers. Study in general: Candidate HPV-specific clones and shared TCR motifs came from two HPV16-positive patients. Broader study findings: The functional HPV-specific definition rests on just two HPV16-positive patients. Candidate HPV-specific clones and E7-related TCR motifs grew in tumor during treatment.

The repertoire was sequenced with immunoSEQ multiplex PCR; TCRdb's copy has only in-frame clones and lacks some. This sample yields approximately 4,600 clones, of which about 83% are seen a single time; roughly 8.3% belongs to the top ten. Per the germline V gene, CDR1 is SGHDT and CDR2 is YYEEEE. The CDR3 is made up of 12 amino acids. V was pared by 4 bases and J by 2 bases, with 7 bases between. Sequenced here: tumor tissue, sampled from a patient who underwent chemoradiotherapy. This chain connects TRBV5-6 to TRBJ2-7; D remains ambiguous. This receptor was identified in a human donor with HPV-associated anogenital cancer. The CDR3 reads CASSLTPYEQYF. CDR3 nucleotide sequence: TGTGCCAGCAGCCTGACCCCCTACGAGCAGTACTTC.